The 28 T cell receptor beta chains listed next were all sequenced from one sample in a study of response to subunit inactivated influenza vaccine. TCRdb redid the calling of the RT-PCR reads with MiXCR, one entry per CDR3 protein. The sample consists of roughly 550,000 distinct CDR3 sequences, less than 25% of them appearing once. The sample also formed part of further work on T cells expressing NK-cell markers. That work contributes: Generation of TCR beta cDNA was performed by 5'RACE template switching incorporating UMIs.

The source was CD4+ T cells sorted from PBMCs, collected less than 13 days after vaccination. Source of these receptors: a man aged 45-65 years who received an inactivated influenza vaccine.

This clonotype came up a few times. The chain employs TRBV27 and TRBJ2-7; 7 nucleotides agree with TRBD1. The V segment lost 0 bases and the J segment 3 bases; nucleotides outside the gene matches: 8. The germline V gene encodes CDR1 MNHEY and CDR2 SMNVEV (reference sequence). This CDR3 comprises 16 residues. This CDR3 reads CASSLSPQGMVYEQYF. The CDR3 nucleotides are TGTGCCAGCAGTTTATCCCCACAGGGGATGGTCTACGAGCAGTACTTC.

This clonotype was seen a handful of times. The chain joins TRBV15 to TRBJ1-1; D is undetermined. The CDR3 is made up of 15 amino acids. Trimming left V 0 bases short and J 0 bases short, with 8 bases between. The germline gives CDR1 LNHNV, CDR2 YYDKDF (reference sequence). CDR3 in DNA: TGTGCCACCAGCAGAGATCAAGGCATGAACACTGAAGCTTTCTTT. It is translated as CATSRDQGMNTEAFF. Filled out from reference TRBV15 and TRBJ1-1, the complete variable domain reads DAMVIQNPRYQVTQFGKPVTLSCSQTLNHNVMYWYQQKSSQAPKLLFHYYDKDFNNEADTPDNFQSRRPNTSFCFLDIRSPGLGDTAMYLCATSRDQGMNTEAFFGQGTRLTVV.

This chain uses TRBV6-2 or TRBV6-3 with TRBJ1-6, with D possibly matching TRBD1 (6 bases). The length of the CDR3 is 13 residues. Trimming pared 8 bases from V and 7 bases from J, leaving 12 bases between. The germline V gene encodes CDR1 MNHEY and CDR2 SVGEGT. DNA of the CDR3: TGTGCCAGCTCGGGGGGCTCCAATTCACCCCTCCACTTT. Translating it yields CASSGGSNSPLHF.

V is TRBV30 and J is TRBJ2-1; 14 nucleotides match TRBD2. Trimming cost V 7 bases and J 0 bases; bases outside gene matches: 8. There are 17 residues in the CDR3. Germline CDR1 and CDR2: GTSNPN and SVGIG (reference sequence). CDR3 residues: CALRTSGRPPSYNEQFF. CDR3 DNA: TGTGCCTTACGGACTAGCGGGAGGCCCCCCTCCTACAATGAGCAGTTCTTC.

The chain links TRBV7-2 to TRBJ2-7, with 7 bases fitting TRBD2. Germline lookup yields CDR1 SGHTA and CDR2 FQGNSA. The length of the CDR3 is 15 residues. Losses at the gene ends were 2 bases for V and 2 bases for J; bases not matched to a gene: 6. CDR3 nucleotides: TGTGCCAGCAGCTTAATGGCAGGGACTACCTACGAGCAGTACTTC. This translates into CASSLMAGTTYEQYF.

The chain is built from TRBV10-2 and TRBJ2-7, with D tentatively TRBD1 (5 bases). Germline loops: CDR1 WSHSY, CDR2 SAAADI. CDR3 length: 14 residues. Trimming pared 3 bases from V and 4 bases from J, leaving 13 bases between. The CDR3 DNA sequence: TGCGCCAGCAGTGACCCCGGACATTTATACGAGCAGTACTTC. Protein: CASSDPGHLYEQYF.

This rearrangement joins TRBV5-5 to TRBJ2-2; 8 bases match TRBD1. V lost 2 bases and J lost 5; bases outside the gene matches: 5. The germline V gene has CDR1 SGHKS and CDR2 YYEKEE (reference sequence). The CDR3 extends over 15 amino acids. The CDR3 spells CASSLQGGRTGELFF. CDR3 nucleotide sequence: TGTGCCAGCAGCTTACAGGGGGGAAGGACCGGGGAGCTGTTTTTT.

This sequence joins TRBV28 and TRBJ2-7, with D possibly being TRBD2 (6 bases). Trimming cost V 5 bases and J 4 bases, with 9 bases left between them. Germline CDR1 and CDR2: MDHEN and SYDVKM. This CDR3 region has 12 residues. Written as DNA, the CDR3 is TGTGCCAGCAGTGCCGCGGGGTACGAGCAGTACTTC. This encodes CASSAAGYEQYF.

This clonotype was counted between two and nine times. The chain couples TRBV20-1 to TRBJ2-7, with 9 bases identical to TRBD1. The trim removed 6 bases at V and 9 bases at J, leaving 15 bases unmatched. This CDR3 comprises 14 residues. CDR1 is DFQATT, CDR2 SNEGSKA, per germline (reference sequence). The CDR3 reads CSATYRGHFGLQYF. CDR3 nucleotide sequence: TGCAGTGCCACGTACAGGGGGCATTTCGGGTTGCAGTACTTC.

This clonotype was observed a few times. The chain recombines TRBV7-9 with TRBJ2-5; no firm D call. The CDR3 covers 14 residues. V lost 5 bases and J 5 bases, leaving 15 bases between the germline ends. Germline V gene sequence: CDR1 SEHNR, CDR2 FQNEAQ (reference sequence). The CDR3 is CASSRVAVRETQYF. The CDR3 DNA reads TGTGCCAGCAGCCGCGTTGCGGTGAGGGAGACCCAGTACTTC.

This chain uses TRBV20-1 with TRBJ2-5, with TRBD1 matching 9 bases. Germline trimming cut 2 bases from V and 4 bases from J; bases unmatched to any gene: 5. This CDR3 has 14 amino acids. Germline-derived CDR1 and CDR2 are DFQATT and SNEGSKA (reference sequence). The CDR3 loop reads CSARRGQGGETQYF. CDR3 nucleotides: TGCAGTGCTAGAAGGGGACAGGGCGGAGAGACCCAGTACTTC.

This clonotype was counted between two and nine times. This chain's CDR3 is CASSKAAVRAGELFF. The CDR3 DNA reads as TGTGCCAGCAGCAAGGCAGCGGTGAGGGCCGGGGAGCTGTTTTTT. This chain connects TRBV4-2 to TRBJ2-2, with a possible D match to TRBD2 (5 bases). Trimming took off 5 bases at V and 6 bases at J, with 16 bases between the two ends. Germline V gene sequence: CDR1 LGHNA, CDR2 YNFKEQ. The CDR3 sequence is 15 residues long.

The chain links TRBV15 to TRBJ2-7; D possibly corresponds to TRBD1 (6 bases). Germline loops: CDR1 LNHNV, CDR2 YYDKDF (reference sequence). The CDR3 sequence is 16 residues long. Trimming stripped 0 bases from V and 2 bases from J, with 14 bases between. As DNA, the CDR3 is TGTGCCACCAGCAGAGAAAGGGGGAGAAATACCTACGAGCAGTACTTC. It yields the protein CATSRERGRNTYEQYF.

V and J are TRBV28 and TRBJ1-5; no reliable D call. The ends were cut back, 8 bases at V and 7 bases at J, with 21 bases in the middle. The CDR3 loop spans 15 amino acids. From germline, CDR1 is MDHEN and CDR2 SYDVKM. The CDR3 DNA reads as TGTGCCAGCTGGCGAAGTGTATTCTCGGGGCAGCCCCAGCATTTT. Translation gives CASWRSVFSGQPQHF.

This chain links TRBV7-9 with TRBJ2-6; 8 bases match TRBD1. Trimming at V came to 3 bases and at J to 4 bases, leaving 8 bases not matched to a gene. Germline loops: CDR1 SEHNR, CDR2 FQNEAQ (reference sequence). The length of the CDR3 is 17 residues. The CDR3 DNA reads TGTGCCAGCAGCTTGAGGACAGGGTCGAACGGGGCCAACGTCCTGACTTTC. This codes for CASSLRTGSNGANVLTF.

This clonotype was picked up a small number of times. The rearrangement joins TRBV18 to TRBJ1-1; the D is unclear. The CDR3 extends over 15 amino acids. Germline loops: CDR1 KGHSH, CDR2 LQKENI. The V gene lost 2 bases and the J gene lost 6 bases, with 16 bases spanning the gap. The CDR3 coding sequence is TGTGCCAGCTCACCAGATGCCACGCAGCGGGCTGAAGCTTTCTTT. Translated, it gives CASSPDATQRAEAFF.

This clonotype has only a few counts. The chain employs TRBV3-1 and TRBJ2-1; 9 nucleotides agree with TRBD1. The CDR3 totals 15 residues. With V trimmed by 3 bases and J by 5 bases, 5 bases remained unmatched. The V gene's germline CDR1 is LGHDT and CDR2 YNNKEL (reference sequence). The CDR3 nucleotides are TGTGCCAGCAGCCATTCCGGGACAGGGAACAATGAGCAGTTCTTC. Its protein is CASSHSGTGNNEQFF.

V usage is TRBV20-1 and J usage is TRBJ2-6; D is ambiguous. Germline CDR1 DFQATT, CDR2 SNEGSKA (reference sequence). The CDR3 sequence is 15 residues long. The V end lost 1 base, the J end lost 1 base, and 8 bases lay between the germline ends. This CDR3 reads CSARVSRSGANVLTF. CDR3 DNA sequence: TGCAGTGCTAGAGTCTCCCGGTCTGGGGCCAACGTCCTGACTTTC.

V is TRBV20-1 and J is TRBJ1-2, with a weak D call TRBD1 (5 bases). The CDR3 runs 14 residues. CDR1 DFQATT and CDR2 SNEGSKA come from the germline V gene (reference sequence). V was cut by 3 bases and J by 8 bases, with 19 bases left in between. Here the CDR3 DNA reads TGCAGTGCTAGTCAGGCAGGGCTTTTAGGAGGCTACACCTTC. This sequence encodes CSASQAGLLGGYTF.

This rearrangement joins TRBV7-6 to TRBJ2-3; TRBD2 aligns across 13 bases. CDR1 is SGHVS and CDR2 is FNYEAQ in the germline V gene. The CDR3 has 18 amino acids. J lost 4 bases, V lost 4 bases, and 11 bases had no gene match. The CDR3 DNA reads as TGTGCCAGCAGCTCAAGGACTAGCGGGAGTATGGTCCCAGATACGCAGTATTTT. It is translated as CASSSRTSGSMVPDTQYF.

This clonotype has only a few counts. The chain combines TRBV15 with TRBJ2-2, with a weak D call TRBD2 (5 bases). V lost 4 bases, J lost 6 bases, and 15 bases lay in between. The CDR3 is 15 amino acids. Germline values: CDR1 LNHNV, CDR2 YYDKDF (reference sequence). In nucleotides, the CDR3 is TGTGCCACCAGCAAAGAGAAAGGACTGGCCGGGGAGCTGTTTTTT. Its translation: CATSKEKGLAGELFF.

This clonotype showed up just a few times. V is TRBV24-1 and J is TRBJ1-1; tentative D call: TRBD1 (5 bases). The germline gives CDR1 KGHDR, CDR2 SFDVKD. V lost 8 bases and J 2 bases, leaving 11 bases between the germline ends. The CDR3 length is 13 residues. CDR3 loop: CATKRGGNTEAFF. Written as DNA, the CDR3 is TGTGCCACCAAACGGGGGGGAAACACTGAAGCTTTCTTT.

The chain uses TRBV11-2 and TRBJ2-3; TRBD1 matches at 8 bases. Germline CDR1 reads SGHAT; CDR2 reads FQNNGV. This CDR3 has 17 amino acids. Trimming at V came to 5 bases and at J to 2 bases, leaving 12 bases not matched to a gene. Here the CDR3 reads CASSPAPRGRSTDTQYF. DNA for the CDR3: TGTGCCAGCAGCCCGGCCCCCAGGGGGCGATCCACAGATACGCAGTATTTT.

The V call is TRBV4-1, the J call TRBJ2-1; 11 bases line up with TRBD2. Germline assignment: CDR1 MGHRA and CDR2 YSYEKL. This CDR3 is 18 amino acids long. The V gene end was trimmed by 1 base and the J gene end by 3 bases; junction bases not matched to a gene: 8. The CDR3: CASSQVSGGAPRYNEQFF. The CDR3 bases are TGCGCCAGCAGCCAAGTTAGCGGGGGGGCCCCTCGCTACAATGAGCAGTTCTTC.

This clonotype was counted between two and nine times. V usage is TRBV7-2 and J usage is TRBJ1-2; D possibly corresponds to TRBD1 (6 bases). Trimming left V 0 bases short and J 8 bases short, with 10 bases between. The CDR3 is made up of 13 amino acids. Germline-derived CDR1 and CDR2 are SGHTA and FQGNSA. The CDR3 loop reads CASSLAAGEGYTF. DNA of the CDR3: TGTGCCAGCAGCTTAGCGGCAGGGGAAGGCTACACCTTC.

This clonotype was counted a few times. This chain connects TRBV27 to TRBJ1-5; 7 bases are shared with TRBD1. The CDR3 runs to 13 residues. V lost 6 bases and J lost 6; bases outside the gene matches: 5. Germline assignment: CDR1 MNHEY and CDR2 SMNVEV (reference sequence). CDR3 region: CASSPTGRQPQHF. The CDR3 nucleotides are TGTGCCAGCAGCCCGACAGGGCGTCAGCCCCAGCATTTT.

This clonotype was observed a single time. J is TRBJ2-3 and V is TRBV5-1, with D possibly TRBD2 on 5 matching bases. This CDR3 has 16 amino acids. V was cut by 0 bases and J by 8 bases, with 19 bases left in between. The germline V gene encodes CDR1 SGHRS and CDR2 YFSETQ. This CDR3 reads CASSLDVGSILGTQYF. DNA of the CDR3: TGCGCCAGCAGCTTGGATGTGGGGAGTATCTTGGGTACGCAGTATTTT.

This clonotype was detected many times. This chain uses TRBV5-1 with TRBJ1-1; 7 bases align to TRBD1. J was trimmed by 1 base and V by 4 bases; bases with no gene match: 4. CDR1 and CDR2 from the germline V gene are SGHRS and YFSETQ. This CDR3 contains 14 residues. Here the CDR3 reads CASSGQDGNTEAFF. The CDR3 DNA reads as TGCGCCAGCAGCGGACAGGACGGGAACACTGAAGCTTTCTTT.